Reported below is one TCR beta chain. Its antigen is unidentified. The sample belongs to a study of cytomegalovirus exposure and HLA in healthy donors. Study results and limitations: For most TCR beta V segments, an earlier analysis put the productive rate at about 90% or about 30% of the time.

It was with 60 Vbeta and 13 Jbeta primers that the PCR ran. The repertoire was sequenced with immunoSEQ multiplex PCR; TCRdb's copy has only in-frame clones and lacks some. Its table records 150,000 to 200,000 clones. The CDR3 totals 14 residues. The germline V gene has CDR1 KGHSH and CDR2 LQKENI. Trimming at V came to 5 bases and at J to 2 bases, leaving 1 base not matched to a gene. In nominal health when sampled, donors likely had unrecorded immune exposures nonetheless. This chain links TRBV18 with TRBJ1-5; 9 nucleotides agree with TRBD1. The source is a man younger than 45 in good health and CMV-seronegative. Source material: PBMCs. Here the CDR3 reads CASSRDRGNQPQHF. CDR3 DNA sequence: TGTGCCAGCTCAAGGGACAGGGGCAATCAGCCCCAGCATTTT.